These 12 T cell receptor beta chains were all obtained from the same sample, sequenced in a study of T cell responses to AZD1222 COVID-19 vaccine. The method was immunoSEQ multiplex PCR; TCRdb's version includes in-frame clones alone and lacks a portion of them. The sample lists roughly 180,000 clones, about nine tenths seen once, with under 2% in the top ten. The sample in question was peripheral blood, obtained 28 days after the second AZD1222 dose. Source of these receptors: an adult who received the AZD1222 COVID-19 vaccine.

This clone was observed a single time. The chain joins TRBV5-6 to TRBJ2-7; possibly TRBD2 for D (6 bases). V lost 4 bases to trimming and J lost 6 bases, with 20 bases between them. Germline CDR1 and CDR2: SGHDT and YYEEEE. This CDR3 has 15 residues. The chain's CDR3 is CASSTRLVLLGEQYF. In DNA, the CDR3 is TGTGCCAGCAGCACCCGACTAGTTCTGTTAGGCGAGCAGTACTTC.

The genes are TRBV7-6 and TRBJ2-1; possibly TRBD2 for D (7 bases). This CDR3 is built from 18 residues. Germline CDR1 and CDR2: SGHVS and FNYEAQ. The V and J ends lost 7 bases and 2 bases respectively, with 24 bases between them. Here the CDR3 reads CASTLTGRAEGPYNEQFF. The CDR3 bases are TGTGCCAGCACCCTAACAGGGAGGGCCGAAGGACCCTACAATGAGCAGTTCTTC.

The chain combines TRBV29-1 with TRBJ1-5, with 7 bases lining up with TRBD1. Germline CDR1 reads SQVTM; CDR2 reads ANQGSEA. J lost 11 bases, V lost 4 bases, and 11 bases had no gene match. CDR3 length: 13 amino acids. In DNA, the CDR3 is TGCAGCGTTGGGGAGGGGGCGGTCGGGGCCCAGCATTTT. Protein product: CSVGEGAVGAQHF.

The genes are TRBV14 and TRBJ1-3; D is unresolved. V was pared by 6 bases and J by 0 bases, with 12 bases between. CDR3 size: 15 residues. Germline CDR1 and CDR2: SGHDN and FVKESK. This CDR3 is CASRGPSVSGNTIYF. The CDR3 DNA reads as TGTGCCAGCAGGGGCCCTTCAGTCTCTGGAAACACCATATATTTT.

The rearrangement uses TRBV27 and TRBJ1-2; TRBD1 aligns across 8 bases. Germline V CDR1 and CDR2: MNHEY, SMNVEV (reference sequence). The CDR3 length is 14 residues. V lost 2 bases to trimming and J lost 8 bases; unmatched junction nucleotides: 7. CDR3 loop: CASSLRATGDGYTF. DNA for the CDR3: TGTGCCAGCAGTTTAAGGGCGACAGGGGACGGCTACACCTTC.

The chain recombines TRBV4-1 with TRBJ2-5; D unresolved. This CDR3 region has 13 residues. V dropped 3 bases and J dropped 7 bases, with 12 bases sitting between them. Germline values: CDR1 MGHRA, CDR2 YSYEKL. CDR3: CASSQGSYGTQYF. As DNA, the CDR3 is TGCGCCAGCAGCCAGGGATCATACGGGACCCAGTACTTC.

V gene TRBV29-1 combines with J gene TRBJ2-5, with D possibly matching TRBD1 (5 bases). The V end was cut by 3 bases, the J end by 0 bases, with 8 bases between. The length of the CDR3 is 13 residues. In germline, CDR1 is SQVTM, CDR2 ANQGSEA. CDR3 amino acids: CSVEGQYQETQYF. The CDR3 nucleotides are TGCAGCGTTGAGGGGCAGTACCAAGAGACCCAGTACTTC.

V usage is TRBV7-2 and J usage is TRBJ1-3, with D possibly being TRBD1 (5 bases). Germline V gene sequence: CDR1 SGHTA, CDR2 FQGNSA. V lost 3 bases, J lost 0 bases, and 9 bases lay in between. The length of the CDR3 is 15 residues. For the CDR3, the DNA is TGTGCCAGCAGCTTCACAGGTACCTCTGGAAACACCATATATTTT. Its protein product is CASSFTGTSGNTIYF.

The gene calls are TRBV6-5 and TRBJ1-6; 7 nucleotides line up with TRBD1. CDR1 MNHEY and CDR2 SVGAGI come from the germline V gene. This CDR3 has 13 residues. V was clipped by 5 bases and J by 7 bases; unmatched bases: 2. CDR3 in DNA: TGTGCCAGCAGTCAGACAGGGAATTCACCCCTCCACTTT. Protein product: CASSQTGNSPLHF.

This chain connects TRBV10-3 to TRBJ1-2; 7 positions match TRBD1. The CDR3 is made up of 20 amino acids. Germline CDR1 reads ENHRY; CDR2 reads SYGVKD. V was pared by 2 bases and J by 1 base, with 19 bases of the junction left unmatched. The CDR3 region is CAISEAGLGQITPDNYGYTF. CDR3 in DNA: TGTGCCATCAGTGAGGCCGGCCTGGGACAGATAACACCTGATAACTATGGCTACACCTTC.

The chain is built from TRBV18 and TRBJ2-1; D is uncertain. Trimming took 2 bases from V and 0 from J, leaving 11 bases between them. Germline V CDR1 and CDR2: KGHSH, LQKENI. This CDR3 is 16 amino acids long. The CDR3 is CASSPDRISSYNEQFF. As DNA, the CDR3 is TGTGCCAGCTCACCAGACCGAATCAGCTCCTACAATGAGCAGTTCTTC.

The sample holds one count of this clone. V usage is TRBV30 and J usage is TRBJ1-5; the D is unclear. The CDR3 totals 13 residues. Germline V gives CDR1 GTSNPN, CDR2 SVGIG (reference sequence). The V gene lost 3 bases and the J gene lost 7 bases, with 13 bases spanning the gap. The CDR3 sequence: CAWSPRREQPQHF. In nucleotides, the CDR3 is TGTGCCTGGAGCCCAAGGAGGGAACAGCCCCAGCATTTT.